This is a list of T cell receptor beta chains from one sample in a study of CD8+ T cells in alopecia areata. Method: immunoSEQ multiplex PCR; TCRdb's copy keeps in-frame clones and lacks some. The table records fewer than 250,000 clones, 57% of them present only once. Here the sequenced sample was CD4+ T cells sorted from blood, taken at week 0. The receptors shown here come from a human donor with alopecia areata. Both conserved end residues are part of each CDR3. A D gene is named only where the DNA matches it firmly. Clone size is not always given. Where it is, it says once, few, many or a class for expanded clones.

TRBD1 | NA | TRBJ1-2 | TRBV2 | CASSLWTGNDGYTF | TGTGCCAGCAGCTTATGGACAGGGAACGATGGCTACACCTTC
TRBD1 | NA | TRBJ1-1 | TRBV30 | CAWKIQGGVEAFF | TGTGCCTGGAAAATACAGGGGGGAGTTGAAGCTTTCTTT
TRBD2 | NA | TRBJ2-1 | TRBV30 | CAWTLSGRGNEQFF | TGTGCCTGGACCCTAAGCGGGAGAGGTAATGAGCAGTTCTTC
TRBD1 | few | TRBJ1-6 | TRBV7-8 | CASSSDRAPILNSPLHF | TGTGCCAGCAGCTCAGACAGGGCACCCATTTTGAATTCACCCCTCCACTTT
TRBD2 | NA | TRBJ2-3 | TRBV29-1 | CSVEGRGGAGDTQYF | TGCAGCGTTGAAGGGCGCGGGGGGGCTGGAGATACGCAGTATTTT
NA | NA | TRBJ1-6 | TRBV9 | CASAGGWGRNSPLHF | TGTGCCAGCGCCGGTGGGTGGGGCCGGAATTCACCCCTCCACTTT
NA | NA | TRBJ2-3 | TRBV4-1 | CASSQAQGRDTQYF | TGCGCCAGCAGCCAAGCTCAGGGCCGAGATACGCAGTATTTT
NA | NA | TRBJ2-3 | TRBV4-1 | CASSPRANNEQYF | TGCGCCAGCAGCCCCCGGGCCAACAATGAGCAGTATTTT
TRBD1 | NA | TRBJ1-1 | TRBV6-6 | CASSYEGAGNTEAFF | TGTGCCAGCAGTTACGAGGGGGCCGGGAACACTGAAGCTTTCTTT
NA | NA | TRBJ1-2 | TRBV6-5 | CASRPNRASNYGYTF | TGTGCCAGCAGACCTAACAGGGCCTCTAACTATGGCTACACCTTC
NA | once | TRBJ2-7 | TRBV4-1 | CASSQDNDLYEQYF | TGCGCCAGCAGCCAGGATAATGATCTCTACGAGCAGTACTTC
NA | NA | TRBJ1-2 | TRBV4-2 | CASSPRKGGYTF | TGTGCCAGCAGCCCAAGGAAGGGTGGCTACACCTTC
TRBD2 | few | TRBJ2-7 | TRBV19 | CASSEAGDILSYEQYF | TGTGCCAGTAGTGAAGCGGGGGACATACTCTCCTACGAGCAGTACTTC
NA | NA | TRBJ2-3 | TRBV9 | CASSVEGRVTDTQYF | TGTGCCAGCAGCGTAGAAGGAAGGGTCACAGATACGCAGTATTTT
NA | NA | TRBJ2-3 | TRBV30 | CAWSVRGAGRRGTDTQYF | TGTGCCTGGAGTGTACGAGGCGCAGGGAGACGTGGCACAGATACGCAGTATTTT
TRBD1 | NA | TRBJ1-2 | TRBV29-1 | CSVESGQGNYGYTF | TGCAGCGTTGAATCGGGACAGGGGAACTATGGCTACACCTTC
NA | NA | TRBJ2-3 | TRBV30 | CAWSVGDTQYF | TGTGCCTGGAGTGTAGGTGATACGCAGTATTTT
NA | NA | TRBJ2-3 | TRBV6-1 | CASSRDTQTRDTQYF | TGTGCCAGCAGCCGAGACACTCAAACCAGGGATACGCAGTATTTT
TRBD2 | NA | TRBJ2-3 | TRBV5-6 | CASSLAGAGGPTDTQYF | TGTGCCAGCAGCTTGGCGGGAGCGGGAGGACCCACAGATACGCAGTATTTT
TRBD1 | once | TRBJ1-1 | TRBV7-9 | CASRQDRAMNTEAFF | TGTGCCAGCAGACAGGACAGGGCAATGAACACTGAAGCTTTCTTT
TRBD1 | few | TRBJ1-2 | TRBV7-9 | CASSLGTGGYTF | TGTGCCAGCAGCTTAGGGACAGGAGGCTACACCTTC
NA | NA | TRBJ1-6 | TRBV6-6 | CASSSFSSSPLHF | TGTGCCAGCAGTTCTTTTTCGAGTTCACCCCTCCACTTT
NA | once | TRBJ1-2 | TRBV2 | CASRDLGFDRHGYTF | TGTGCCAGCCGTGATCTTGGCTTTGACCGCCACGGCTACACCTTC
NA | NA | TRBJ2-7 | TRBV30 | CAWSKTAYEQYF | TGTGCCTGGAGTAAGACCGCCTACGAGCAGTACTTC